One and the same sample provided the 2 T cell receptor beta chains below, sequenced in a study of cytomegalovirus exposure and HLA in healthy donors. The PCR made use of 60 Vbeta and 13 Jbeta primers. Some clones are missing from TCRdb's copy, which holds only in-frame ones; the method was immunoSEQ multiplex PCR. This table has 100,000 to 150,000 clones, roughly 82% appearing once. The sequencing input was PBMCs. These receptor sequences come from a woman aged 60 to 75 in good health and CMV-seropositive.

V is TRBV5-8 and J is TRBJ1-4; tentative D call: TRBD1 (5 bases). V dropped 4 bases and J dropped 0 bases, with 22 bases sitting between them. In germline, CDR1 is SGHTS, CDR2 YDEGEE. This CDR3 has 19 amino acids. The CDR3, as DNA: TGTGCCAGCAGCGGGGGAGGGTCGGAGTCTTATGCAACTAATGAAAAACTGTTTTTT. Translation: CASSGGGSESYATNEKLFF.

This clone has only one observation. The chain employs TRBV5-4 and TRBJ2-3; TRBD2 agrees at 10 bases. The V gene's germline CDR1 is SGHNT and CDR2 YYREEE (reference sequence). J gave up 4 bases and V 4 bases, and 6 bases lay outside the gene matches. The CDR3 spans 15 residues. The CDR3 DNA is TGTGCCAGCAGCCTAACTAGCGGGGTAGCAGATACGCAGTATTTT. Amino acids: CASSLTSGVADTQYF.